The rows below give T cell receptor beta chains drawn from one sample of a study of shared clonotypes between healthy human individuals. TCRdb's copy holds only in-frame clones and misses some; the assay was immunoSEQ multiplex PCR. This table holds 560,000 or so clones, approximately 96% found once. The specimen was naive CD8+ T cells sorted from blood. The receptors shown here come from a woman in her 30s in good health. Each CDR3 is given without its conserved first and last residue. Each record gives: clone size, V gene, CDR3 protein. Size is stated for part of the rows, as once, few or many counts, or as a class when the clone is expanded.

.	TRBV2	ASLTSPWGEQF
.	TRBV6-6	ASSLAGVADTQY
.	TRBV10-3	AISESRGTGNYEQY
.	TRBV14	ASSQDAWSLADPIWNTGELF
once	TRBV10-2	ASTLEGRGTGELF
.	TRBV5-1	ASSLGQYYGYT
.	TRBV7-2	ASRLTGAYERY
.	TRBV7-9	ASSLGVGEGEKLF
.	TRBV28	ASSSGPKFDSPLH
.	TRBV27	ASSPRSGGLYEQY
.	TRBV7-8	ASRGVFNEQF